This entry lists 9 T cell receptor beta chains sequenced from one sample in a study of T cells in Graves' hyperthyroidism and ophthalmopathy. RNA transcripts gave rise to amplified TCR beta CDR3 regions. A first-round RT-PCR of the TCR CDR3 used the HTBI primer set. TCRdb processed the multiplex PCR reads anew with MiXCR; each CDR3 protein has one entry. The repertoire includes approximately 560,000 distinct CDR3 sequences, 15% to 18% of them detected once, and under 8% sits in the top ten. The source material was blood. Receptors originate from a woman aged 25 to 39 with Graves' hyperthyroidism.

The rearrangement joins TRBV20-1 to TRBJ2-1, with 11 bases lining up with TRBD2. The CDR3 is made up of 15 amino acids. CDR1 is DFQATT and CDR2 is SNEGSKA in the germline V gene (reference sequence). J was trimmed by 2 bases and V by 3 bases; bases with no gene match: 3. CDR3 sequence (DNA): TGCAGTGCTAGTAGCGGGAGGGCCCCCTACAATGAGCAGTTCTTC. It codes for CSASSGRAPYNEQFF.

The chain uses TRBV19 and TRBJ1-3; D call uncertain. This CDR3 spans 17 amino acids. Trimming removed 3 bases from V and 0 bases from J, with 15 bases in between. Germline V CDR1 and CDR2: LNHDA, SQIVND (reference sequence). CDR3 coding DNA: TGTGCCAGTAGTATCCAAGCTCACGGCAGCTCTGGAAACACCATATATTTT. It specifies CASSIQAHGSSGNTIYF.

This clonotype has a count of ten or more. The chain recombines TRBV15 with TRBJ2-1, with TRBD2 matching 9 bases. The CDR3 runs to 16 residues. J lost 3 bases, V lost 8 bases, and 11 bases had no gene match. Germline V gene data show CDR1 as LNHNV and CDR2 as YYDKDF (reference sequence). The CDR3 region is CATRPAGGRIYNEQFF. The CDR3 DNA reads TGTGCCACCCGTCCGGCGGGAGGGCGGATCTACAATGAGCAGTTCTTC.

Many counts were recorded for this clonotype. This chain connects TRBV6-1 to TRBJ1-5; TRBD1 is a possible D gene (6 bases). Germline V gene lookup returns CDR1 MNHNS and CDR2 SASEGT. V was cut by 8 bases and J by 6 bases, with 14 bases left in between. This CDR3 comprises 13 residues. The CDR3 region has the DNA TGTGCCAGCTTGGGGGGCGCGGGTCAGCCCCAGCATTTT. Its translation: CASLGGAGQPQHF.

In its sample, this clonotype was seen many times. V gene TRBV3-1 combines with J gene TRBJ2-7, with 8 bases fitting TRBD2. CDR3 length equals 13 residues. The trim removed 2 bases at V and 3 bases at J, leaving 0 bases unmatched. Germline V gene sequence: CDR1 LGHDT, CDR2 YNNKEL (reference sequence). In DNA, the CDR3 is TGTGCCAGCAGCCAAAGCGGGAGCTACGAGCAGTACTTC. Its protein is CASSQSGSYEQYF.

The chain links TRBV25-1 to TRBJ2-5; 7 nucleotides agree with TRBD2. Germline CDR1 MGHDK, CDR2 SYGVNS. The CDR3 spans 13 residues. The V segment lost 5 bases and the J segment 3 bases; nucleotides outside the gene matches: 3. The CDR3 DNA is TGTGCCAGCAGTATGGCGGGAGAAGAGACCCAGTACTTC. It encodes CASSMAGEETQYF.

This clonotype came up many times. J is TRBJ2-1 and V is TRBV28, with D tentatively TRBD1 or TRBD2 (5 bases each). CDR1 and CDR2 from the germline V gene are MDHEN and SYDVKM. This CDR3 has 14 residues. Trimming pared 3 bases from V and 8 bases from J, leaving 14 bases between. CDR3 amino acids: CASSFRSRGDEQFF. The CDR3 DNA reads TGTGCCAGCAGTTTCCGAAGCCGGGGCGATGAGCAGTTCTTC. Supplemented by reference TRBV28 and TRBJ2-1, the full variable domain reads DVKVTQSSRYLVKRTGEKVFLECVQDMDHENMFWYRQDPGLGLRLIYFSYDVKMKEKGDIPEGYSVSREKKERFSLILESASTNQTSMYLCASSFRSRGDEQFFGPGTRLTVL.

The V and J genes are TRBV27 and TRBJ2-1, with D possibly TRBD2 on 6 matching bases. The germline V gene encodes CDR1 MNHEY and CDR2 SMNVEV (reference sequence). V shed 5 bases and J shed 6 bases, with 11 bases lying between them. This CDR3 has 13 amino acids. CDR3 bases: TGTGCCAGCAGTGCGGGAATCTTCAATGAGCAGTTCTTC. Its protein is CASSAGIFNEQFF.

The V and J genes are TRBV4-3 and TRBJ2-7; a possible D gene is TRBD2 (5 bases). CDR1 and CDR2 (germline): LGHNA, YSLEER. CDR3 length: 15 residues. V was cut by 1 base and J by 3 bases, with 13 bases left in between. The CDR3 is CASSQVGAGLYEQYF. The CDR3 DNA is TGCGCCAGCAGCCAAGTTGGTGCGGGCCTCTACGAGCAGTACTTC.